The present TCR beta chain was sequenced within a study of identical twins. Study conclusions and caveats: Findings came from cross-sectional statistics, without long-term follow-up of donors. The abundant beta clonotypes from cord blood had fewer insertions, and memory repertoires had none of this.

The CDR3 extends over 15 amino acids. V was shortened by 6 bases and J by 16 bases, with 28 bases between the two germline ends. The V gene's germline CDR1 is MNHNS and CDR2 SASEGT. This clonotype has only a few counts. What it binds is unknown. TCRdb reprocessed the 5' RACE reads via MiXCR and lists one record per CDR3 protein. Found here are about 810,000 distinct CDR3 sequences, approximately 13% of them singletons; the top ten hold 1.5% to 2%. This sample was shared with a second study, whose subject was yellow fever vaccine responses in identical twins.

The receptor was isolated from a woman younger than 30 in good health. Material: PBMCs. The V call is TRBV6-1, the J call TRBJ2-1, with a tentative D call TRBD2 (7 bases). The CDR3 DNA is TGTGCCAGCAGCCAACTGGTGGGGGGGCTTGATGAGCGTTTCTTC. It translates to CASSQLVGGLDERFF.